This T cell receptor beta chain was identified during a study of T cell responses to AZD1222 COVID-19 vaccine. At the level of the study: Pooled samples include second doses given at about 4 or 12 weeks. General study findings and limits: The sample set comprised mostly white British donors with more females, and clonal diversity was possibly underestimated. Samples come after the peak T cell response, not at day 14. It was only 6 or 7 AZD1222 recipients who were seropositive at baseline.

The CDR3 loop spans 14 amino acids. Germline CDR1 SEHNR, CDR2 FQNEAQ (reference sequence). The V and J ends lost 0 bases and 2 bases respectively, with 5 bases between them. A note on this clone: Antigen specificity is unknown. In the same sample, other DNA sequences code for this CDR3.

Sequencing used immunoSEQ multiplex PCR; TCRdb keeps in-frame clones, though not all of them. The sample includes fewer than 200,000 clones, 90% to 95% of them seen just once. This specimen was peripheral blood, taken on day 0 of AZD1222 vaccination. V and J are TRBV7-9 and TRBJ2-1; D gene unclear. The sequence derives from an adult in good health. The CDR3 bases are TGTGCCAGCAGCTTAGCTGGGACCTACAATGAGCAGTTCTTC. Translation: CASSLAGTYNEQFF. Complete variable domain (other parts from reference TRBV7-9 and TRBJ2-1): DTGVSQNPRHKITKRGQNVTFRCDPISEHNRLYWYRQTLGQGPEFLTYFQNEAQLEKSRLLSDRFSAERPKGSFSTLEIQRTEQGDSAMYLCASSLAGTYNEQFFGPGTRLTVL.